The clone carrying this TCR beta chain was detected a few times. The data were obtained in a study of OX40 agonist ivuxolimab in advanced cancers. Autoimmune disease history or systemic immunosuppression led to patients being barred. Trimming cost V 4 bases and J 7 bases, with 16 bases left between them. Germline CDR1 and CDR2: SGHTA and FQGNSA. The CDR3 contains 14 residues. TCRdb's copy holds only in-frame clones and misses some; the assay was immunoSEQ multiplex PCR. Among about 100,000 clones, 75% to 95% were seen once, and the ten largest hold 0.25% to 0.35%. V and J are TRBV7-2 and TRBJ1-2; D gene unclear. The specimen was CD4+ or CD8+ T cells sorted from blood, collected in a trial of the OX40 agonist ivuxolimab. This sequence originates from an adult with an advanced solid tumor such as melanoma, head and neck, liver or kidney cancer. The CDR3: CASSSGTFRGGYTF. In DNA, the CDR3 is TGTGCCAGCAGCTCCGGAACCTTTAGAGGTGGCTACACCTTC.